This entry features one T cell receptor (beta chain) sequence. The data are from a study of CD4+ T cells in melanoma. V gave up 5 bases and J gave up 7 bases, with 20 bases separating them. The CDR3 spans 15 residues. Germline CDR1 and CDR2: SGHTA and FQGTGA. Assay: immunoSEQ multiplex PCR; the TCRdb copy retains only in-frame clones and omits some. This sample carries 45,000 or so clones, about 91% of them seen once, and the ten largest clones take approximately 12%. The sequence derives from a human donor with melanoma. This chain joins TRBV7-3 and TRBJ1-2; D is perhaps TRBD1 (5 bases). The material sequenced was peripheral blood. In DNA, the CDR3 is TGTGCCAGCAGCCCTTCGGGGGGGAGAGGGAGTGGCTACACCTTC. Its translation: CASSPSGGRGSGYTF. Full variable domain (rest looked up from reference TRBV7-3 and TRBJ1-2): GAGVSQTPSNKVTEKGKYVELRCDPISGHTALYWYRQSLGQGPEFLIYFQGTGAADDSGLPNDRFFAVRPEGSVSTLKIQRTERGDSAVYLCASSPSGGRGSGYTFGSGTRLTVV.